The TCR beta chain described here comes from a study of naive and memory T cell subsets. Both TRBC1 and TRBC2 were covered by a beta constant-region primer of two equimolar oligonucleotides. An oligonucleotide with the SP2 primer and a 12-nucleotide UMI was ligated to the cDNA 3' end. TCRdb reprocessed the UMI-ligation and nested PCR reads via MiXCR and lists one record per CDR3 protein. The table records around 160,000 distinct CDR3 sequences, over 15% of them present only once. Trimming took off 2 bases at V and 9 bases at J, with 18 bases between the two ends. This CDR3 contains 15 residues. Germline CDR1 SGHAT, CDR2 FQDESV (reference sequence). This clonotype showed up just a few times.

The J gene is TRBJ2-3, the V gene TRBV11-1, with a tentative D call TRBD2 (6 bases). Sequenced sample: naive CD4+ T cells from blood. The clonotype originates from a human donor in good health. The CDR3, as DNA: TGTGCCAGCAGCTTAATTCGCTCAGGAGGGGAGACGCAGTATTTT. Translation gives CASSLIRSGGETQYF.